A single T cell receptor (beta chain) is shown here with its context. Per the original data handling: Reference gene primer amplification gave nucleated cell count estimates. The repertoire was sequenced with immunoSEQ multiplex PCR; TCRdb's copy has only in-frame clones and lacks some. V and J calls and clone size follow that table, whereas D and trimming were derived from the DNA. The sample yields some 91,000 clones, 75% to 90% seen once. The sample originates from a study of blood T cell repertoires in COVID-19. Study at large: Both acute and convalescent COVID-19 samples were obtained from the United States, Italy and Spain. PBMCs, B-cell-depleted T cells, or T cells were the source of the cDNA or gDNA that made up the material.

The length of the CDR3 is 16 residues. V gave up 2 bases and J gave up 6 bases; unmatched junction bases: 4. Germline V gene lookup returns CDR1 MNHEY and CDR2 SVGAGI. This clonotype was sampled from a human donor in a cohort sampled during active COVID-19. The chain uses TRBV6-5 and TRBJ2-1; 13 bases are shared with TRBD2. Sequences were obtained from peripheral blood. Here the CDR3 DNA reads TGTGCCAGCAGTTACACGGGACTAGCGGGGCCCAATGAGCAGTTCTTC. This sequence encodes CASSYTGLAGPNEQFF.